The present T cell receptor beta chain was sequenced within a study of shared clonotypes between healthy human individuals. Study-wide points: Naive CD4 clonotype sharing across several donors was 4% to 5%.

CD45RO negativity and positive selection for CCR7 defined naive CD8 cells, a population that excluded terminally differentiated effector memory CD45RA+ cells. This table comes from immunoSEQ multiplex PCR, and its TCRdb copy is limited to in-frame clones, with some not included. The profile shows some 1,900,000 clones, roughly 95% of them singletons. Notes on this clone: What it binds is unknown.

This CDR3 contains 13 residues. Germline CDR1 SGHRS, CDR2 YFSETQ. J was trimmed by 4 bases and V by 7 bases; bases with no gene match: 5. The chain carries TRBV5-1 and TRBJ2-1, with 7 bases aligning to TRBD2. The specimen sequenced was naive CD8+ T cells sorted from blood. This clonotype was sampled from a man aged 18 to 35 in good health. This CDR3 reads CASATGGYNEQFF. The CDR3 nucleotides read TGCGCCAGCGCCACGGGAGGTTACAATGAGCAGTTCTTC.